The 18 T cell receptor beta chains below come from one sample, sequenced in a study of neurological immune-mediated disorders. MiXCR, run by TCRdb on the 5' RACE reads, gives a single entry per CDR3 protein. The repertoire includes approximately 30,000 distinct CDR3 sequences, under 6.5% of them detected once, and approximately 2% sits in the top ten. Sequencing was done on a sample of CD4+ T cells from blood. These TCRs come from a woman in her 50s in good health.

This clonotype has ten or more counts. V and J are TRBV3-1 and TRBJ2-7; D remains ambiguous. The germline V gene encodes CDR1 LGHDT and CDR2 YNNKEL (reference sequence). CDR3 length: 12 residues. Trimming shortened V by 2 bases and J by 4 bases, and 6 bases separated the two germline ends. As DNA, the CDR3 is TGTGCCAGCAGCCAAACAGTATACGAGCAGTACTTC. Protein product: CASSQTVYEQYF.

This clonotype came up many times. The chain uses TRBV9 and TRBJ2-3; 7 bases map to TRBD2. From germline, CDR1 is SGDLS and CDR2 YYNGEE. The CDR3 is 15 amino acids. With V trimmed by 2 bases and J by 1 base, 4 bases remained unmatched. CDR3 DNA: TGTGCCAGCAGCGTTGACAGCGGGGGCACAGATACGCAGTATTTT. Its protein is CASSVDSGGTDTQYF.

This clonotype was seen ten or more times. This chain joins TRBV5-1 and TRBJ2-3; a possible D gene is TRBD2 (5 bases). The CDR3 covers 15 residues. The V and J ends lost 2 bases and 1 base respectively, with 11 bases between them. CDR1 is SGHRS, CDR2 YFSETQ, per germline. This CDR3 reads CASSLRGMGTDTQYF. The CDR3 DNA is TGCGCCAGCAGCTTACGGGGTATGGGCACAGATACGCAGTATTTT.

This clonotype was detected many times. The chain uses TRBV29-1 and TRBJ2-7; 7 nucleotides match TRBD1. The CDR3 sequence is 15 residues long. Trimming removed 1 base from V and 3 bases from J; junction bases left unmatched: 9. Germline values: CDR1 SQVTM, CDR2 ANQGSEA. The CDR3 coding sequence is TGCAGCGTTGAAGGTCCGGGACAGCGTAACTACGAGCAGTACTTC. It yields the protein CSVEGPGQRNYEQYF.

This clonotype was seen at least ten times. The chain has TRBV15 and TRBJ2-7; the D gene is possibly TRBD1 (6 bases). Trimming left V 4 bases short and J 0 bases short, with 16 bases between. Germline-derived CDR1 and CDR2 are LNHNV and YYDKDF (reference sequence). This CDR3 is built from 16 residues. This CDR3 reads CATSTDRRARSYEQYF. CDR3 bases: TGTGCCACCAGCACTGACAGGCGGGCCCGCTCCTACGAGCAGTACTTC.

This clonotype was counted a few times. The rearrangement links TRBV28 to TRBJ2-7; 9 bases fit TRBD1. CDR1 is MDHEN and CDR2 is SYDVKM in the germline V gene. Germline trimming cut 10 bases from V and 3 bases from J; bases unmatched to any gene: 10. The CDR3 has 14 amino acids. CDR3 sequence (DNA): TGTGCCAACAGCCCCCGGGACAGGGTCTACGAGCAGTACTTC. It encodes CANSPRDRVYEQYF.

In this sample, this clonotype turned up many times. At one boundary the junction diverges from the germline segment, which might be a read error. The chain couples TRBV20-1 to TRBJ2-7; D may match TRBD1 or TRBD2 (5 bases each). The CDR3 covers 14 residues. Germline V CDR1 and CDR2: DFQATT, SNEGSKA (reference sequence). As DNA, the CDR3 is TGCAGTGCTAGAGATTTATTAAGATCGGTAGGGACCTCATTT. This encodes CSARDLLRSVGTSF.

This clonotype was seen repeatedly, ten times or more. The genes are TRBV12-3 or TRBV12-4 and TRBJ2-2; 11 positions agree with TRBD2. V trimming: 5 bases; J trimming: 6 bases; junction bases outside the gene matches: 5. This CDR3 region has 15 residues. CDR3 coding DNA: TGTGCCAGCAGTCCTTTAGCGGGAGGGCCCGGGGAGCTGTTTTTT. Translating gives CASSPLAGGPGELFF.

This clonotype has at least ten counts. This chain connects TRBV30 to TRBJ1-1; D is perhaps TRBD1 (5 bases). The CDR3 contains 12 residues. Germline V gene lookup returns CDR1 GTSNPN and CDR2 SVGIG (reference sequence). The V end was cut by 5 bases, the J end by 1 base, with 8 bases between. This chain's CDR3 is CAWGHANTEAFF. Here the CDR3 DNA reads TGTGCCTGGGGACACGCGAACACTGAAGCTTTCTTT.

This rearrangement joins TRBV5-4 to TRBJ1-1; D not resolved. Germline V gives CDR1 SGHNT, CDR2 YYREEE (reference sequence). Trimming removed 2 bases at V and 1 base at J, with 12 bases between. The CDR3 totals 15 residues. The CDR3 DNA reads TGTGCCAGCAGCTTTGATGACAAGAGGAACACTGAAGCTTTCTTT. Its protein product is CASSFDDKRNTEAFF.

This clonotype has a count of ten or more. This chain joins TRBV5-5 and TRBJ1-4; possibly TRBD1 for D (5 bases). The CDR3 contains 14 residues. The V end lost 3 bases, the J end lost 1 base, and 7 bases lay between the germline ends. The V gene's germline CDR1 is SGHKS and CDR2 YYEKEE (reference sequence). The CDR3 DNA reads TGTGCCAGCAGCTGGGGGGGAACTAATGAAAAACTGTTTTTT. Residues: CASSWGGTNEKLFF.

This clonotype has ten or more counts. Here the CDR3 DNA reads TGTGCCAGCAGCCGGAGGGAGACCGGGGAGCTGTTTTTT. Protein: CASSRRETGELFF. V usage is TRBV9 and J usage is TRBJ2-2; the D gene is possibly TRBD2 (6 bases). Germline V gene data show CDR1 as SGDLS and CDR2 as YYNGEE. V shed 4 bases and J shed 5 bases, with 9 bases lying between them. CDR3 length: 13 residues.

This clonotype has ten or more counts. This sequence joins TRBV6-1 and TRBJ1-3, with D unresolved. The germline V gene has CDR1 MNHNS and CDR2 SASEGT. V was pared by 10 bases and J by 0 bases, with 19 bases between. This CDR3 is built from 16 residues. CDR3 bases: TGTGCCACTTCCGCCAGAGCTTCTGGCTCTGGAAACACCATATATTTT. Translation gives CATSARASGSGNTIYF.

This clonotype was seen a single time. The CDR3 does not close with the conserved phenylalanine or tryptophan, likely indicating a read error. The genes are TRBV20-1 and TRBJ2-5; 9 bases fit TRBD2. The CDR3 runs to 14 residues. The germline V gene has CDR1 DFQATT and CDR2 SNEGSKA (reference sequence). CDR3 amino acids: CSALTSGVGETQYI. For the CDR3, the DNA is TGCAGTGCTCTGACTAGCGGCGTGGGGGAGACGCAGTACATC.

This clonotype has ten or more counts. The chain has TRBV20-1 and TRBJ2-1; no definite D call. Trimming removed 7 bases from V and 9 bases from J, with 16 bases in between. Germline V lookup: CDR1 DFQATT, CDR2 SNEGSKA (reference sequence). This CDR3 comprises 12 residues. The CDR3: CSGFLGLSEQFF. CDR3 coding DNA: TGCAGTGGATTTCTGGGTTTATCTGAGCAGTTCTTC.

This clonotype showed up many times. V and J are TRBV2 and TRBJ2-1, with unresolved D. The CDR3 has 13 residues. The V and J ends lost 6 bases and 4 bases respectively, with 10 bases between them. Germline V gene lookup returns CDR1 SNHLY and CDR2 FYNNEI. The CDR3, as DNA: TGTGCCAGCAGGGCTCGGATATACAATGAGCAGTTCTTC. The encoded protein is CASRARIYNEQFF.

This clonotype has a count of ten or more. The genes are TRBV7-8 and TRBJ1-2, with a weak D call TRBD1 (5 bases). The V end was cut by 3 bases, the J end by 0 bases, with 17 bases between. The CDR3 has 17 residues. Looked up from germline, CDR1 is SGHVS and CDR2 is FQNEAQ. The CDR3 region is CASSLVLRGTPNYGYTF. DNA of the CDR3: TGTGCCAGCAGCTTGGTGCTCCGTGGGACGCCTAACTATGGCTACACCTTC. The full variable domain, in which reference TRBV7-8 and TRBJ1-2 provide the parts outside the CDR3, is GAGVSQSPRYKVAKRGQDVALRCDPISGHVSLFWYQQALGQGPEFLTYFQNEAQLDKSGLPSDRFFAERPEGSVSTLKIQRTQQEDSAVYLCASSLVLRGTPNYGYTFGSGTRLTVV.

This clonotype was observed at least ten times. This CDR3 is CASSDPTGGATDTQYF. The CDR3 coding sequence is TGTGCCAGCAGCGACCCGACAGGGGGCGCGACAGATACGCAGTATTTT. The chain carries TRBV7-6 and TRBJ2-3; the match to TRBD1 covers 10 bases. V was clipped by 5 bases and J by 3 bases; unmatched bases: 8. The CDR3 extends over 16 amino acids. Germline V gene sequence: CDR1 SGHVS, CDR2 FNYEAQ.